Below, 26 T cell receptor beta chains from the same sample are listed, as sequenced in a study of cytomegalovirus exposure and HLA in healthy donors. The PCR used 60 Vbeta and 13 Jbeta primers. Measured with immunoSEQ multiplex PCR; TCRdb has only the in-frame clones, and not every one. The sample yields 150,000 to 170,000 clones, 60% to 85% seen once. Sequenced sample: PBMCs. These receptor sequences come from a woman between 35 and 50 years old in good health and CMV-seronegative.

This sequence joins TRBV28 and TRBJ2-1; D possibly corresponds to TRBD1 (7 bases). V shed 7 bases and J shed 0 bases, with 16 bases lying between them. This CDR3 spans 16 amino acids. Germline V CDR1 and CDR2: MDHEN, SYDVKM. The CDR3 protein is CASTLTGDSSYNEQFF. The CDR3 DNA reads as TGTGCCAGCACCCTTACGGGGGACAGCTCCTACAATGAGCAGTTCTTC.

This chain connects TRBV10-3 to TRBJ1-1; no firm D call. The germline V and J ends were trimmed by 4 bases and 6 bases, with 15 bases remaining between them. CDR3 length: 14 amino acids. Looked up from germline, CDR1 is ENHRY and CDR2 is SYGVKD. CDR3 loop: CAISGGRGDAEAFF. Written as DNA, the CDR3 is TGTGCCATCAGTGGAGGGCGGGGAGACGCTGAAGCTTTCTTT.

V gene TRBV19 combines with J gene TRBJ1-1; a possible D gene is TRBD1 (6 bases). The CDR3 consists of 14 residues. CDR1 LNHDA and CDR2 SQIVND come from the germline V gene (reference sequence). Trimming removed 3 bases from V and 2 bases from J, with 10 bases in between. The CDR3, as DNA: TGTGCCAGTAGTATCGGACAGATTAACACTGAAGCTTTCTTT. This gives the protein CASSIGQINTEAFF.

This clone was observed a handful of times. This sequence joins TRBV5-6 and TRBJ1-6; D ambiguous. This CDR3 contains 15 residues. Germline CDR1 is SGHDT and CDR2 is YYEEEE. V was clipped by 5 bases and J by 7 bases, with 16 bases between them. This CDR3 is CASRWRPGGNSPLHF. As DNA, the CDR3 is TGTGCCAGCAGGTGGCGGCCTGGCGGCAATTCACCCCTCCACTTT.

The genes are TRBV19 and TRBJ1-1; no definite D call. Looked up from germline, CDR1 is LNHDA and CDR2 is SQIVND (reference sequence). V lost 3 bases to trimming and J lost 4 bases, with 9 bases between them. The CDR3 is 13 amino acids. The CDR3 nucleotides are TGTGCCAGTAGTATCGGTCCGGTCACTGAAGCTTTCTTT. The encoded protein is CASSIGPVTEAFF.

This chain uses TRBV7-9 with TRBJ1-3; 9 nucleotides agree with TRBD1. This CDR3 contains 15 residues. The ends lost 5 bases at V and 4 bases at J; junction bases unmatched: 6. Per the germline V gene, CDR1 is SEHNR and CDR2 is FQNEAQ (reference sequence). The CDR3 loop is CASSLTGQGGNTIYF. Written as DNA, the CDR3 is TGTGCCAGCAGCCTCACAGGACAGGGGGGAAACACCATATATTTT.

The chain combines TRBV7-8 with TRBJ2-3; 7 nucleotides line up with TRBD2. From germline, CDR1 is SGHVS and CDR2 FQNEAQ. This CDR3 comprises 13 residues. J gave up 9 bases and V 5 bases, and 8 bases lay outside the gene matches. CDR3 in DNA: TGTGCCAGCAGCACACTAGCGTCGGAGACGCAGTATTTT. Its protein is CASSTLASETQYF. Combining the CDR3 with reference TRBV7-8 and TRBJ2-3 gives the whole variable domain GAGVSQSPRYKVAKRGQDVALRCDPISGHVSLFWYQQALGQGPEFLTYFQNEAQLDKSGLPSDRFFAERPEGSVSTLKIQRTQQEDSAVYLCASSTLASETQYFGPGTRLTVL.

The V and J genes are TRBV7-9 and TRBJ2-5, with D perhaps matching TRBD2 (6 bases). There are 16 residues in the CDR3. Germline V CDR1 and CDR2: SEHNR, FQNEAQ (reference sequence). The V and J ends lost 2 bases and 2 bases respectively, with 15 bases between them. The CDR3 coding sequence is TGTGCCAGCAGCTTAAAGGCAGGACGGGGGCAAGAGACCCAGTACTTC. This gives the protein CASSLKAGRGQETQYF.

The chain links TRBV5-4 to TRBJ1-3; D gene uncertain. The CDR3 contains 14 residues. From germline, CDR1 is SGHNT and CDR2 YYREEE (reference sequence). Trimming removed 1 base from V and 4 bases from J, with 9 bases in between. The CDR3 nucleotides read TGTGCCAGCAGCTTGTCCCAATCCGGAAACACCATATATTTT. It yields the protein CASSLSQSGNTIYF.

The V gene is TRBV18, the J gene TRBJ2-6; D remains unclear. Trimming took 5 bases from V and 0 from J, leaving 11 bases between them. CDR1 and CDR2 from the germline V gene are KGHSH and LQKENI. This CDR3 has 16 residues. CDR3: CASSGLISSGANVLTF. The CDR3 bases are TGTGCCAGCTCAGGGCTGATTAGCTCTGGGGCCAACGTCCTGACTTTC.

The chain joins TRBV5-5 to TRBJ2-1; TRBD2 agrees at 10 bases. The CDR3 extends over 14 amino acids. V was pared by 2 bases and J by 8 bases, with 4 bases of the junction left unmatched. The germline gives CDR1 SGHKS, CDR2 YYEKEE (reference sequence). CDR3 amino acids: CASSFTSGIDEQFF. CDR3 DNA: TGTGCCAGCAGCTTCACTAGCGGGATCGATGAGCAGTTCTTC.

The rearrangement joins TRBV4-1 to TRBJ2-3; 7 nucleotides line up with TRBD2. Germline assignment: CDR1 MGHRA and CDR2 YSYEKL. V lost 1 base to trimming and J lost 4 bases; unmatched junction nucleotides: 5. This CDR3 region has 15 residues. CDR3 amino acids: CASSQVPRGSDTQYF. The CDR3 DNA reads TGCGCCAGCAGCCAAGTACCGCGGGGGTCAGATACGCAGTATTTT.

The chain is built from TRBV7-6 and TRBJ2-1; TRBD2 aligns across 14 bases. The germline V gene has CDR1 SGHVS and CDR2 FNYEAQ. V was clipped by 3 bases and J by 5 bases; unmatched bases: 6. The CDR3 loop spans 17 amino acids. The CDR3 loop reads CASSFGTSGSGDNEQFF. The CDR3 bases are TGTGCCAGCAGCTTCGGGACTAGCGGGAGTGGTGACAATGAGCAGTTCTTC.

V is TRBV4-1 and J is TRBJ1-2, with D possibly being TRBD1 (6 bases). The CDR3 has 16 residues. Trimming stripped 2 bases from V and 5 bases from J, with 18 bases between. The germline CDR1 and CDR2 sequences are MGHRA and YSYEKL. The CDR3 nucleotides are TGCGCCAGCAGCCAACCCGGTGCAGGGGTAGGGTATGGCTACACCTTC. Encoded protein: CASSQPGAGVGYGYTF.

The J gene is TRBJ1-5, the V gene TRBV7-8, with TRBD1 identical over 7 bases. With V trimmed by 5 bases and J by 3 bases, 7 bases remained unmatched. The CDR3 totals 15 residues. CDR1 and CDR2 from the germline V gene are SGHVS and FQNEAQ. The CDR3 reads CASSPLGGLNQPQHF. The CDR3 coding sequence is TGTGCCAGCAGCCCCTTAGGGGGCCTCAATCAGCCCCAGCATTTT.

V usage is TRBV2 and J usage is TRBJ1-2; TRBD1 aligns across 7 bases. CDR3 size: 12 residues. CDR1 is SNHLY and CDR2 is FYNNEI in the germline V gene. Germline trimming cut 10 bases from V and 7 bases from J; bases unmatched to any gene: 9. CDR3 nucleotide sequence: TGTGCCACCTCGGGACAGATCTTTGGCTACACCTTC. Its protein product is CATSGQIFGYTF.

The chain is built from TRBV10-3 and TRBJ2-2; 8 positions match TRBD1. This CDR3 spans 14 amino acids. V was clipped by 10 bases and J by 3 bases; unmatched bases: 7. Looked up from germline, CDR1 is ENHRY and CDR2 is SYGVKD. This CDR3 is CASRGLWDTGELFF. The DNA for the CDR3 is TGTGCCAGCAGGGGGCTCTGGGACACCGGGGAGCTGTTTTTT.

The chain combines TRBV7-9 with TRBJ2-7; TRBD2 agrees at 9 bases. The CDR3 runs to 14 residues. V gave up 5 bases and J gave up 5 bases; unmatched junction bases: 7. Looked up from germline, CDR1 is SEHNR and CDR2 is FQNEAQ (reference sequence). The chain's CDR3 is CASSAGTSIHEQYF. CDR3 sequence (DNA): TGTGCCAGCAGCGCAGGGACTAGCATCCACGAGCAGTACTTC.

The rearrangement uses TRBV18 and TRBJ1-1, with TRBD1 matching over 7 bases. CDR3 length: 15 residues. Germline V gene data show CDR1 as KGHSH and CDR2 as LQKENI. Losses at the gene ends were 3 bases for V and 2 bases for J; bases not matched to a gene: 6. The CDR3 nucleotides read TGTGCCAGCTCACCTGAAGGGACAGCTAACACTGAAGCTTTCTTT. It is translated as CASSPEGTANTEAFF.

The chain carries TRBV7-6 and TRBJ1-1; the D is unclear. This CDR3 is built from 13 residues. Trimming removed 5 bases from V and 5 bases from J, with 12 bases in between. CDR1 and CDR2 from the germline V gene are SGHVS and FNYEAQ. The CDR3, as DNA: TGTGCCAGCAGCCCGACCGGCAGGACTGAAGCTTTCTTT. Protein: CASSPTGRTEAFF.

The V and J genes are TRBV9 and TRBJ2-3; D is ambiguous. CDR3 size: 14 residues. V lost 0 bases and J lost 0, with 5 bases in between. From germline, CDR1 is SGDLS and CDR2 YYNGEE. The CDR3 DNA reads TGTGCCAGCAGCGTAGCATCAAGCACAGATACGCAGTATTTT. Its translation is CASSVASSTDTQYF.

V gene TRBV2 combines with J gene TRBJ1-5; D is unresolved. Germline CDR1 is SNHLY and CDR2 is FYNNEI. The CDR3 is 13 amino acids. The ends were cut back, 5 bases at V and 3 bases at J, with 8 bases in the middle. CDR3 bases: TGTGCCAGCAGTTTACAGACCAATCAGCCCCAGCATTTT. It translates to CASSLQTNQPQHF. Together with reference TRBV2 and TRBJ1-5, the CDR3 gives the full variable domain: EPEVTQTPSHQVTQMGQEVILRCVPISNHLYFYWYRQILGQKVEFLVSFYNNEISEKSEIFDDQFSVERPDGSNFTLKIRSTKLEDSAMYFCASSLQTNQPQHFGDGTRLSIL.

The rearrangement links TRBV6-5 to TRBJ1-2, with D perhaps matching TRBD1 (5 bases). Germline-derived CDR1 and CDR2 are MNHEY and SVGAGI. This CDR3 has 14 amino acids. The V and J ends lost 6 bases and 4 bases respectively, with 15 bases between them. This chain's CDR3 is CASSPGLGVYGYTF. In nucleotides, the CDR3 is TGTGCCAGCAGCCCGGGACTAGGGGTCTATGGCTACACCTTC.

The J gene is TRBJ2-5, the V gene TRBV28, with TRBD1 as a possible D gene (7 bases). The CDR3 is 13 amino acids. CDR1 and CDR2 from the germline V gene are MDHEN and SYDVKM. Trimming shortened V by 11 bases and J by 2 bases, and 15 bases separated the two germline ends. This CDR3 reads CALGGGTQETQYF. The CDR3 DNA reads TGTGCCCTTGGAGGGGGCACGCAAGAGACCCAGTACTTC.

The rearrangement joins TRBV18 to TRBJ2-5, with TRBD1 matching over 12 bases. The CDR3 totals 16 residues. V gave up 5 bases and J gave up 4 bases; unmatched junction bases: 8. In germline, CDR1 is KGHSH, CDR2 LQKENI. The CDR3 is CASSAVGQGAGETQYF. Here the CDR3 DNA reads TGTGCCAGCTCAGCTGTGGGACAGGGGGCCGGAGAGACCCAGTACTTC. Complete variable domain (other parts from reference TRBV18 and TRBJ2-5): NAGVMQNPRHLVRRRGQEARLRCSPMKGHSHVYWYRQLPEEGLKFMVYLQKENIIDESGMPKERFSAEFPKEGPSILRIQQVVRGDSAAYFCASSAVGQGAGETQYFGPGTRLLVL.

This chain connects TRBV28 to TRBJ1-2; TRBD1 matches 10 bases. This CDR3 region has 15 residues. V shed 5 bases and J 7 bases; nucleotides not matched to a gene: 10. Germline assignment: CDR1 MDHEN and CDR2 SYDVKM. CDR3: CASSPGDRGIGGYTF. In DNA, the CDR3 is TGTGCCAGCAGTCCGGGGGACAGGGGAATCGGTGGCTACACCTTC.